This is a list of T cell receptor beta chains from one sample in a study of vaccination effects on CD4 cells after COVID-19. These receptors have no known antigen. Assay: immunoSEQ multiplex PCR; the TCRdb copy retains only in-frame clones and omits some. The sample has tens of thousands of clones; roughly 74% are singletons. Sequences were derived from CD4+ T cells from PBMCs cultured with HCoV-NL63 spike peptides, sampled before COVID-19 vaccination. These receptors were collected from a human donor who received a COVID-19 vaccine. The CDR3 runs from the conserved cysteine through the conserved F or W. A D gene is named only where the DNA matches it firmly. The size of a clone is reported for some rows only, either as once, few or many, or as a class for expanded clones.

abundance: .
j_gene: TRBJ2-2
v_gene: TRBV7-8
d_gene: .
CDR3aa: CASSLVRVPGELFF
CDR3nt: TGTGCCAGCAGCTTAGTCAGGGTTCCCGGGGAGCTGTTTTTT

abundance: few
j_gene: TRBJ1-5
v_gene: TRBV24-1
d_gene: TRBD1
CDR3aa: CATSEGGRGEDQPQHF
CDR3nt: TGTGCCACCAGTGAAGGTGGCAGGGGGGAGGATCAGCCCCAGCATTTT

abundance: .
j_gene: TRBJ2-1
v_gene: TRBV5-1
d_gene: .
CDR3aa: CASSWREPGTYNEQFF
CDR3nt: TGCGCCAGCAGTTGGAGGGAGCCCGGGACCTACAATGAGCAGTTCTTC

abundance: .
j_gene: TRBJ1-5
v_gene: TRBV10-2
d_gene: TRBD1
CDR3aa: CASSETDRGNQPQHF
CDR3nt: TGCGCCAGCAGTGAAACTGACAGGGGGAATCAGCCCCAGCATTTT

abundance: .
j_gene: TRBJ2-6
v_gene: TRBV18
d_gene: .
CDR3aa: CASSLGHSGANVLTF
CDR3nt: TGTGCCAGCTCACTCGGCCATTCTGGGGCCAACGTCCTGACTTTC

abundance: .
j_gene: TRBJ1-2
v_gene: TRBV19
d_gene: .
CDR3aa: CASTLDRRPEGYTF
CDR3nt: TGTGCCAGTACTCTGGACCGCCGCCCGGAAGGCTACACCTTC

abundance: .
j_gene: TRBJ2-2
v_gene: TRBV27
d_gene: .
CDR3aa: CASSLIGTVNTGELFF
CDR3nt: TGTGCCAGCAGTTTGATTGGGACGGTGAACACCGGGGAGCTGTTTTTT

abundance: .
j_gene: TRBJ2-3
v_gene: TRBV6-5
d_gene: TRBD1
CDR3aa: CASSYSITGGHTQYF
CDR3nt: TGTGCCAGCAGTTACTCGATTACAGGGGGGCATACGCAGTATTTT

abundance: .
j_gene: TRBJ1-2
v_gene: TRBV7-2
d_gene: .
CDR3aa: CASSLAPRQTSDYGYTF
CDR3nt: TGTGCCAGCAGCTTAGCCCCTCGGCAGACTTCCGACTATGGCTACACCTTC

abundance: .
j_gene: TRBJ1-2
v_gene: TRBV5-5
d_gene: .
CDR3aa: CASSLAPGNSYGYTF
CDR3nt: TGTGCCAGCAGCTTGGCCCCAGGGAATTCCTATGGCTACACCTTC

abundance: few
j_gene: TRBJ1-2
v_gene: TRBV19
d_gene: TRBD1
CDR3aa: CASNPRGLDYGYTF
CDR3nt: TGTGCCAGTAATCCCAGGGGGTTGGACTATGGCTACACCTTC

abundance: .
j_gene: TRBJ1-2
v_gene: TRBV6-6
d_gene: .
CDR3aa: CASSLAYGYTF
CDR3nt: TGTGCCAGCAGCCTCGCCTATGGCTACACCTTC

abundance: .
j_gene: TRBJ1-4
v_gene: TRBV5-1
d_gene: .
CDR3aa: CASRDRGSTGEKLFF
CDR3nt: TGCGCCAGCAGAGACCGGGGTTCGACGGGCGAAAAACTGTTTTTT

abundance: .
j_gene: TRBJ1-1
v_gene: TRBV18
d_gene: TRBD1
CDR3aa: CASSPTGLNTEAFF
CDR3nt: TGTGCCAGCTCTCCGACAGGGCTGAACACTGAAGCTTTCTTT

abundance: .
j_gene: TRBJ2-1
v_gene: TRBV9
d_gene: .
CDR3aa: CASSVGGRDYNEQFF
CDR3nt: TGTGCCAGCAGCGTAGGAGGCAGGGACTACAATGAGCAGTTCTTC

abundance: .
j_gene: TRBJ2-1
v_gene: TRBV7-3
d_gene: TRBD2
CDR3aa: CASSLIAGGPGNEQFF
CDR3nt: TGTGCCAGCAGCTTAATTGCGGGGGGGCCGGGCAATGAGCAGTTCTTC

abundance: .
j_gene: TRBJ2-2
v_gene: TRBV5-1
d_gene: .
CDR3aa: CASRGLGTGELFF
CDR3nt: TGCGCCAGCAGGGGCCTAGGCACCGGGGAGCTGTTTTTT

abundance: .
j_gene: TRBJ2-3
v_gene: TRBV6-2/TRBV6-3
d_gene: .
CDR3aa: CASSFAADTQYF
CDR3nt: TGTGCCAGCAGTTTTGCGGCAGATACGCAGTATTTT

abundance: .
j_gene: TRBJ2-2
v_gene: TRBV9
d_gene: .
CDR3aa: CASSVGEVGTGELFF
CDR3nt: TGTGCCAGCAGCGTAGGGGAAGTGGGGACCGGGGAGCTGTTTTTT

abundance: .
j_gene: TRBJ1-5
v_gene: TRBV6-5
d_gene: .
CDR3aa: CASSRAWPQHF
CDR3nt: TGTGCCAGCAGTAGGGCTTGGCCCCAGCATTTT

abundance: .
j_gene: TRBJ1-3
v_gene: TRBV3-1/TRBV3-2
d_gene: .
CDR3aa: CASSQDGGNTIYF
CDR3nt: TGTGCCAGCAGCCAAGATGGTGGAAACACCATATATTTT

abundance: .
j_gene: TRBJ1-1
v_gene: TRBV19
d_gene: .
CDR3aa: CASNQGRGNTEAFF
CDR3nt: TGTGCCAGTAACCAGGGGCGCGGGAACACTGAAGCTTTCTTT

abundance: .
j_gene: TRBJ2-5
v_gene: TRBV20-1
d_gene: .
CDR3aa: CSGMGAETQYF
CDR3nt: TGCAGTGGGATGGGGGCAGAGACCCAGTACTTC

abundance: .
j_gene: TRBJ1-2
v_gene: TRBV5-1
d_gene: TRBD1
CDR3aa: CASSPNSGGSYGYTF
CDR3nt: TGCGCCAGCAGCCCCAATTCAGGGGGTTCCTATGGCTACACCTTC

abundance: .
j_gene: TRBJ2-5
v_gene: TRBV6-5
d_gene: .
CDR3aa: CASSWAGLGETQYF
CDR3nt: TGTGCCAGCAGTTGGGCAGGGTTGGGAGAGACCCAGTACTTC

abundance: few
j_gene: TRBJ2-2
v_gene: TRBV5-4
d_gene: .
CDR3aa: CASSRNAESATGELFF
CDR3nt: TGTGCCAGCAGCCGCAACGCCGAGTCAGCCACCGGGGAGCTGTTTTTT

abundance: few
j_gene: TRBJ2-1
v_gene: TRBV7-3
d_gene: TRBD1
CDR3aa: CASSPGTGGGNEQFF
CDR3nt: TGTGCCAGCAGCCCTGGGACAGGGGGCGGAAATGAGCAGTTCTTC

abundance: .
j_gene: TRBJ1-2
v_gene: TRBV2
d_gene: .
CDR3aa: CASTRPGVASLGYTF
CDR3nt: TGTGCCAGCACCCGCCCCGGGGTCGCCTCGTTAGGCTACACCTTC

abundance: .
j_gene: TRBJ1-5
v_gene: TRBV6-5
d_gene: .
CDR3aa: CASRRTYSNQPQHF
CDR3nt: TGTGCCAGCAGGCGTACATATAGCAATCAGCCCCAGCATTTT

abundance: few
j_gene: TRBJ1-6
v_gene: TRBV5-6
d_gene: .
CDR3aa: CASSLSTGKSPLHF
CDR3nt: TGTGCCAGCAGCTTGTCAACGGGGAAATCACCCCTCCACTTT

abundance: .
j_gene: TRBJ2-5
v_gene: TRBV9
d_gene: TRBD2
CDR3aa: CASSVFGNSGGEETQYF
CDR3nt: TGTGCCAGCAGCGTATTCGGGAACAGCGGGGGAGAAGAGACCCAGTACTTC

abundance: .
j_gene: TRBJ2-5
v_gene: TRBV21-1
d_gene: .
CDR3aa: CASSKVTAVRYQETQYF
CDR3nt: TGTGCCAGCAGCAAAGTTACCGCTGTCAGATACCAAGAGACCCAGTACTTC

abundance: .
j_gene: TRBJ1-4
v_gene: TRBV11-2
d_gene: .
CDR3aa: CASSLAMTWRPWEKLFF
CDR3nt: TGTGCCAGCAGCTTAGCAATGACCTGGCGGCCTTGGGAAAAACTGTTTTTT

abundance: .
j_gene: TRBJ2-2
v_gene: TRBV5-4
d_gene: .
CDR3aa: CASRLGGDTGELFF
CDR3nt: TGTGCCAGCAGGTTAGGGGGGGACACCGGGGAGCTGTTTTTT

abundance: .
j_gene: TRBJ1-1
v_gene: TRBV6-2/TRBV6-3
d_gene: .
CDR3aa: CASSYRTAEAFF
CDR3nt: TGTGCCAGCAGTTACAGGACAGCCGAAGCTTTCTTT

abundance: few
j_gene: TRBJ2-5
v_gene: TRBV5-4
d_gene: .
CDR3aa: CASSTQGLGTQYF
CDR3nt: TGTGCCAGCAGCACACAGGGTTTGGGGACCCAGTACTTC

abundance: .
j_gene: TRBJ2-2
v_gene: TRBV3-1/TRBV3-2
d_gene: .
CDR3aa: CASSQGMNTGELFF
CDR3nt: TGTGCCAGCAGCCAGGGTATGAACACCGGGGAGCTGTTTTTT

abundance: .
j_gene: TRBJ2-2
v_gene: TRBV15
d_gene: .
CDR3aa: CATSRPNTGELFF
CDR3nt: TGTGCCACCAGCAGGCCCAACACCGGGGAGCTGTTTTTT

abundance: .
j_gene: TRBJ1-2
v_gene: TRBV7-9
d_gene: .
CDR3aa: CASSLSTALVGYTF
CDR3nt: TGTGCCAGCAGCCTATCGACGGCCCTAGTTGGCTACACCTTC

abundance: .
j_gene: TRBJ2-1
v_gene: TRBV27
d_gene: TRBD1
CDR3aa: CASSSYRGSYNEQFF
CDR3nt: TGTGCCAGCAGTTCATACAGGGGTTCCTACAATGAGCAGTTCTTC

abundance: .
j_gene: TRBJ1-6
v_gene: TRBV28
d_gene: TRBD1
CDR3aa: CASSRGDRDSPLHF
CDR3nt: TGTGCCAGCAGTCGTGGGGACAGGGATTCACCCCTCCACTTT

abundance: .
j_gene: TRBJ2-1
v_gene: TRBV5-1
d_gene: TRBD1
CDR3aa: CASSSNPGQRPSEQFF
CDR3nt: TGCGCCAGCAGCTCTAATCCGGGACAGAGGCCGTCGGAGCAGTTCTTC

abundance: .
j_gene: TRBJ1-3
v_gene: TRBV25-1
d_gene: .
CDR3aa: CASSEYRGGRNTIYF
CDR3nt: TGTGCCAGCAGTGAATATCGGGGGGGCAGAAACACCATATATTTT

abundance: .
j_gene: TRBJ1-3
v_gene: TRBV4-1
d_gene: TRBD1
CDR3aa: CASSRQGVVLSGNTIYF
CDR3nt: TGCGCCAGCAGCCGACAGGGGGTCGTTCTCTCTGGAAACACCATATATTTT

abundance: .
j_gene: TRBJ1-2
v_gene: TRBV6-2/TRBV6-3
d_gene: .
CDR3aa: CASSYSGVVITF
CDR3nt: TGTGCCAGCAGTTACTCGGGGGTGGTCATCACCTTC

abundance: once
j_gene: TRBJ2-5
v_gene: TRBV15
d_gene: TRBD1
CDR3aa: CATSRVGRGRDGETQYF
CDR3nt: TGTGCCACCAGCAGAGTAGGCAGGGGGCGGGATGGAGAGACCCAGTACTTC

abundance: .
j_gene: TRBJ1-2
v_gene: TRBV7-9
d_gene: TRBD1
CDR3aa: CASSRDSGYGYTF
CDR3nt: TGTGCCAGCAGCCGGGACAGTGGCTATGGCTACACCTTC